These 26 T cell receptor beta chains share one sample of origin, sequenced in a study of technical replicates of blood from a handful of donors. The table came from immunoSEQ multiplex PCR; TCRdb's copy has only in-frame clones and leaves some out. The profile shows 55,000 to 75,000 clones, approximately 86% of them singletons. Specimen: PBMCs. These receptors were collected from a human donor in good health. Some clones in this sample may be carry-over from other donors' samples.

CDR3 bases: TGTGCCATCAGTGACCCGGGAGCTGGGGCCAACGTCCTGACTTTC. It yields the protein CAISDPGAGANVLTF. The chain employs TRBV10-3 and TRBJ2-6, with a weak D call TRBD2 (6 bases). CDR3 length: 15 residues. Trimming stripped 3 bases from V and 2 bases from J, with 8 bases between. Per germline, CDR1 ENHRY and CDR2 SYGVKD.

CDR3 nucleotides: TGTGCCAGCAGCTACCTAGCGCGACGCACAGATACGCAGTATTTT. Translated: CASSYLARRTDTQYF. The chain joins TRBV5-6 to TRBJ2-3; a possible D gene is TRBD2 (6 bases). This CDR3 is 15 amino acids long. Trimming shortened V by 3 bases and J by 1 base, and 12 bases separated the two germline ends. The germline gives CDR1 SGHDT, CDR2 YYEEEE.

In its sample, this clone was seen once. The chain has TRBV5-1 and TRBJ2-2; 7 nucleotides agree with TRBD1. Germline CDR1 reads SGHRS; CDR2 reads YFSETQ. The V and J ends lost 0 bases and 4 bases, in that order; junction bases with no gene match: 3. CDR3 size: 15 residues. This CDR3 is CASSLGQGSTGELFF. CDR3 coding DNA: TGCGCCAGCAGCTTGGGACAGGGAAGCACCGGGGAGCTGTTTTTT.

The CDR3 protein is CSVGRWTASSWEQYF. CDR3 sequence (DNA): TGCAGCGTCGGTCGTTGGACAGCTTCTTCGTGGGAGCAGTACTTC. The V and J genes are TRBV29-1 and TRBJ2-7, with D perhaps TRBD1 (6 bases). Per the germline V gene, CDR1 is SQVTM and CDR2 is ANQGSEA. The CDR3 sequence is 15 residues long. Trimming stripped 6 bases from V and 7 bases from J, with 25 bases between.

The chain joins TRBV19 to TRBJ1-6; D gene unclear. Between the trimmed V and J ends, which lost 2 bases and 4 bases, there was a span of 3 bases. Germline loops: CDR1 LNHDA, CDR2 SQIVND (reference sequence). There are 13 residues in the CDR3. The CDR3 DNA follows: TGTGCCAGTAGTATACAGTATAATTCACCCCTCCACTTT. Protein product: CASSIQYNSPLHF.

V usage is TRBV6-1 and J usage is TRBJ1-3; D remains unclear. With 1 base removed from V and 4 bases from J, the gap between germline ends came to 11 bases. The length of the CDR3 is 15 residues. CDR1 and CDR2 from the germline V gene are MNHNS and SASEGT. The chain's CDR3 is CASSEDPLGGNTIYF. The CDR3 DNA sequence: TGTGCCAGCAGTGAAGACCCCCTCGGGGGAAACACCATATATTTT.

The chain joins TRBV7-9 to TRBJ2-3; D is ambiguous. The germline V and J ends were trimmed by 0 bases and 0 bases, with 4 bases remaining between them. Germline V gene sequence: CDR1 SEHNR, CDR2 FQNEAQ (reference sequence). This CDR3 contains 14 residues. The CDR3 coding sequence is TGTGCCAGCAGCTTAGCGGCTAGCACAGATACGCAGTATTTT. Protein: CASSLAASTDTQYF.

Here the CDR3 DNA reads TGTGCCAGCAGCGTAGGGCAGGGCCAAAACACTGAAGCTTTCTTT. This encodes CASSVGQGQNTEAFF. The chain has TRBV9 and TRBJ1-1; D may be TRBD1 (5 bases). CDR1 and CDR2 from the germline V gene are SGDLS and YYNGEE. With 0 bases removed from V and 2 bases from J, the gap between germline ends came to 11 bases. The CDR3 runs 15 residues.

V and J are TRBV6-1 and TRBJ2-4, with 9 bases that match TRBD2. This CDR3 is built from 14 residues. The V segment lost 4 bases and the J segment 7 bases; nucleotides outside the gene matches: 5. Germline V CDR1 and CDR2: MNHNS, SASEGT. CDR3: CASSAAGGGNIQYF. The CDR3 DNA follows: TGTGCCAGCAGTGCAGCGGGAGGTGGGAACATTCAGTACTTC.

This chain connects TRBV6-4 to TRBJ2-3, with 11 positions matching TRBD2. V was clipped by 8 bases and J by 6 bases; unmatched bases: 4. This CDR3 region has 13 residues. Germline CDR1 is MRHNA and CDR2 is SNTAGT. CDR3 in amino acids: CASPSGRSDTQYF. In DNA form, the CDR3 reads TGTGCCAGCCCTAGCGGGAGGTCCGATACGCAGTATTTT.

CDR3 sequence reads: CASSFRQGNTEAFF. The CDR3 DNA sequence: TGCGCCAGCAGCTTCCGACAGGGAAACACTGAAGCTTTCTTT. This chain links TRBV5-1 with TRBJ1-1; 7 bases are shared with TRBD1. The CDR3 contains 14 residues. Germline trimming cut 2 bases from V and 2 bases from J; bases unmatched to any gene: 3. Germline loops: CDR1 SGHRS, CDR2 YFSETQ.

The chain carries TRBV7-8 and TRBJ2-7; TRBD1 agrees at 10 bases. Unmatched junction bases numbered 15, after V lost 5 bases and J lost 5 bases. This CDR3 is 17 amino acids long. The germline CDR1 and CDR2 sequences are SGHVS and FQNEAQ. CDR3: CASSPGSIGTGVHEQYF. The CDR3 DNA is TGTGCCAGCAGCCCCGGCTCCATCGGGACAGGGGTCCACGAGCAGTACTTC.

The gene calls are TRBV6-1 and TRBJ1-5; no definite D call. This CDR3 has 12 amino acids. From germline, CDR1 is MNHNS and CDR2 SASEGT. V lost 6 bases to trimming and J lost 3 bases, with 6 bases between them. CDR3 sequence reads: CASRELNQPQHF. CDR3 coding DNA: TGTGCCAGCAGAGAGCTCAATCAGCCCCAGCATTTT.

This clone has more than one count but fewer than ten. The chain links TRBV4-3 to TRBJ1-6; no clear D. CDR1 and CDR2 (germline): LGHNA, YSLEER. CDR3 size: 16 residues. The V gene lost 0 bases and the J gene lost 5 bases, with 11 bases spanning the gap. The CDR3 DNA follows: TGCGCCAGCAGCCAAGACACAGCCATCAATAATTCACCCCTCCACTTT. Protein: CASSQDTAINNSPLHF.

The chain joins TRBV25-1 to TRBJ2-2; the D gene is possibly TRBD1 (6 bases). This CDR3 is built from 15 residues. Germline V CDR1 and CDR2: MGHDK, SYGVNS. Trimming left V 3 bases short and J 13 bases short, with 21 bases between. Here the CDR3 reads CASSESPGHQQGLFF. The CDR3 DNA reads as TGTGCCAGCAGTGAGTCTCCAGGACACCAACAGGGGCTGTTTTTT.

The DNA of the CDR3 is TGCAGCGCCGCTCGGGGGGGGAACACCGGGGAGCTGTTTTTT. Translation gives CSAARGGNTGELFF. This sequence joins TRBV29-1 and TRBJ2-2, with 8 bases matching TRBD2. The J segment lost 1 base and the V segment lost 7 bases, leaving 5 bases of the junction unmatched. The germline V gene encodes CDR1 SQVTM and CDR2 ANQGSEA. The CDR3 consists of 14 residues.

V is TRBV19 and J is TRBJ2-3; 11 bases are shared with TRBD2. After removal of 5 bases from V and 6 bases from J, the junction contained 4 bases not matched to a gene. The CDR3 has 14 amino acids. Germline V gene sequence: CDR1 LNHDA, CDR2 SQIVND (reference sequence). The CDR3 sequence is CASSSSGRPDTQYF. As DNA, the CDR3 is TGTGCCAGTAGTTCTAGCGGGAGGCCTGATACGCAGTATTTT. The full variable domain, in which reference TRBV19 and TRBJ2-3 provide the parts outside the CDR3, is DGGITQSPKYLFRKEGQNVTLSCEQNLNHDAMYWYRQDPGQGLRLIYYSQIVNDFQKGDIAEGYSVSREKKESFPLTVTSAQKNPTAFYLCASSSSGRPDTQYFGPGTRLTVL.

The chain combines TRBV11-2 with TRBJ2-5, with TRBD2 as a possible D gene (7 bases). V was clipped by 0 bases and J by 10 bases, with 21 bases between them. Germline V gene data show CDR1 as SGHAT and CDR2 as FQNNGV. This CDR3 has 16 residues. The CDR3 nucleotides read TGTGCCAGCAGCTTAGACACGGGGGGCGGACTATGGGGCCAGTACTTC. Translation gives CASSLDTGGGLWGQYF.

This chain joins TRBV6-1 and TRBJ1-1, with TRBD1 identical over 7 bases. This CDR3 region has 13 residues. The germline V gene has CDR1 MNHNS and CDR2 SASEGT. V dropped 2 bases and J dropped 4; count of bases not matched to a gene: 1. In DNA form, the CDR3 reads TGTGCCAGCAGTGAACGGACAGGCACTGAAGCTTTCTTT. Protein sequence: CASSERTGTEAFF.

This clone is labeled medium-sized (0.01 to 0.1%). The rearrangement uses TRBV16 and TRBJ2-5, with 7 bases identical to TRBD1. Germline-derived CDR1 and CDR2 are KGHSY and FQNENV. After removal of 1 base from V and 5 bases from J, the junction contained 13 bases not matched to a gene. This CDR3 region has 17 residues. The CDR3 DNA follows: TGTGCCAGCAGCCAATTTTCAGCACAGGGGCGCTCGGAGACCCAGTACTTC. Encoded protein: CASSQFSAQGRSETQYF.

V is TRBV15 and J is TRBJ2-7; 8 nucleotides agree with TRBD2. Losses at the gene ends were 8 bases for V and 6 bases for J; bases not matched to a gene: 12. This CDR3 region has 14 residues. CDR1 is LNHNV and CDR2 is YYDKDF in the germline V gene (reference sequence). The chain's CDR3 is CATGPRRGAGEQYF. For the CDR3, the DNA is TGTGCCACCGGGCCTAGGCGGGGGGCCGGCGAGCAGTACTTC.

The chain is built from TRBV7-2 and TRBJ2-1, with D possibly being TRBD1 (7 bases). Germline loops: CDR1 SGHTA, CDR2 FQGNSA. Trimming removed 8 bases at V and 4 bases at J, with 21 bases between. The CDR3 covers 16 residues. In nucleotides, the CDR3 is TGTGCCAGCGAAATATCAGGGGGGCCGGGTTACAATGAGCAGTTCTTC. Its protein product is CASEISGGPGYNEQFF.

The rearrangement uses TRBV10-3 and TRBJ1-4; no clear D. The CDR3 spans 14 residues. V lost 10 bases, J lost 0 bases, and 12 bases lay in between. Germline CDR1 reads ENHRY; CDR2 reads SYGVKD. Here the CDR3 DNA reads TGTGCCACCGCCTCAGAGGCAACTAATGAAAAACTGTTTTTT. Translating it yields CATASEATNEKLFF.

This rearrangement joins TRBV7-9 to TRBJ2-7; D gene ambiguous. This CDR3 region has 14 residues. The germline CDR1 and CDR2 sequences are SEHNR and FQNEAQ (reference sequence). V lost 5 bases, J lost 2 bases, and 13 bases lay in between. The CDR3 bases are TGTGCCAGCAGCCCCCCAGTTCTCACCTACGAGCAGTACTTC. Protein sequence: CASSPPVLTYEQYF.

V and J are TRBV7-2 and TRBJ1-4, with TRBD1 identical over 7 bases. Germline V lookup: CDR1 SGHTA, CDR2 FQGNSA. The CDR3 is 15 residues long. After removal of 2 bases from V and 8 bases from J, the junction contained 8 bases not matched to a gene. The CDR3 loop reads CASSLNRGLREKLFF. The CDR3, as DNA: TGTGCCAGCAGCTTAAACAGGGGATTACGCGAAAAACTGTTTTTT.

The rearrangement uses TRBV7-3 and TRBJ1-1; tentative D call: TRBD1 (5 bases). Per the germline V gene, CDR1 is SGHTA and CDR2 is FQGTGA. This CDR3 comprises 13 residues. Trimming stripped 1 base from V and 6 bases from J, with 9 bases between. CDR3 sequence reads: CASSLRGRAEAFF. Here the CDR3 DNA reads TGTGCCAGCAGCTTAAGGGGGAGGGCTGAAGCTTTCTTT.